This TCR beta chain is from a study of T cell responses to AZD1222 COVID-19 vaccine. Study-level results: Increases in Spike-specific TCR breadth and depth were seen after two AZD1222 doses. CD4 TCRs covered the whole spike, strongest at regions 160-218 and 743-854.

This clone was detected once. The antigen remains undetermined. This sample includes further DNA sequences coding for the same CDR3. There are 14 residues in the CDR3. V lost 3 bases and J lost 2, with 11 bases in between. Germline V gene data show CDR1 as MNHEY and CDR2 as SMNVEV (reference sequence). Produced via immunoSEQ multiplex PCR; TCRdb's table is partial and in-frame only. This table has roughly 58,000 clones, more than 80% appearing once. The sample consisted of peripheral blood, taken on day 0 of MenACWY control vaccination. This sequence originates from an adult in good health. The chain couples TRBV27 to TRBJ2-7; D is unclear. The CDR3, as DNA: TGTGCCAGCAGTTTCTCCGTTGGCCCCTACGAGCAGTACTTC. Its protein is CASSFSVGPYEQYF.